Listed below are T cell receptor beta chains from one sample, sequenced in a study of T cells after yellow fever vaccination. TCRdb independently ran MiXCR on the 5' RACE reads; one entry per CDR3 protein. There are tens of thousands of distinct CDR3 sequences in the sample; approximately 10% occur only once, and more than 10% lies in the top ten. The source was PBMCs, either bulk or a sorted T-cell subset (CD4+, CD8+, memory, or dextramer-sorted; not recorded which), collected roughly 15 days after the first yellow fever vaccination. These receptors all stem from a man aged 18-30 years who received the YFV17D yellow fever vaccine. The CDR3 runs from the conserved cysteine through the conserved F or W. The D gene is left open where the match is weak. Clone size is given for some rows only: seen once, a few or many times, or a class if the clone is expanded.

v_gene,j_gene,d_gene,abundance,CDR3nt,CDR3aa
TRBV5-1,TRBJ1-3,TRBD1,many,TGCGCCAGCAGCTTGGCCTTACAGGGGACTGGAAACACCATATATTTT,CASSLALQGTGNTIYF
TRBV4-3,TRBJ1-4,NA,many,TGCGCCAGCAGCCAATTAGGTTTGCTTCGAGGACAGAGACCAACTAATGAAAAACTGTTTTTT,CASSQLGLLRGQRPTNEKLFF
TRBV5-1,TRBJ1-1,NA,many,TGCGCCAGCAGCTTCTGGGGGGGACACCGACAGGATCGGCCGGAAGCTTTCTTT,CASSFWGGHRQDRPEAFF
TRBV12-5,TRBJ1-3,NA,many,TGTGCACCACCCGCTAAAAAACATAGCTCTGGAAACACCATATATTTT,CAPPAKKHSSGNTIYF
TRBV7-9,TRBJ1-6,TRBD1,many,TGTGCCAGCAGCCTCGCGACAGGGTACATCAAAAATTCACCCCTCCACTTT,CASSLATGYIKNSPLHF
TRBV12-3/TRBV12-4,TRBJ2-5,NA,many,TGTGCCAGCATCCCCCCGGGCTCTGGGACCCAGTACTTC,CASIPPGSGTQYF
TRBV4-1,TRBJ2-1,NA,many,TGCGCCAGCAGCCAAGTCAATATGGTCTCCTACAATGAGCAGTTCTTC,CASSQVNMVSYNEQFF
TRBV27,TRBJ1-6,NA,NA,TGTGCCAGCAGCTCGAATTCACCCCTCCACTTT,CASSSNSPLHF
TRBV7-8,TRBJ2-4,NA,many,TGTGCCAGCAGTTCCCCGGGAATTCATTATAAAAACATTCAGTACTTC,CASSSPGIHYKNIQYF
TRBV6-5,TRBJ2-1,NA,many,TGTGCCAGCAGTTACCCCAGCGGCAATGAGCAGTTCTTC,CASSYPSGNEQFF
TRBV20-1,TRBJ2-3,TRBD2,many,TGCAGTGCTAGAGTAGTGACTAGCGGCACAGATACGCAGTATTTT,CSARVVTSGTDTQYF
TRBV7-2,TRBJ1-3,NA,many,TGTGCCAGCAGCTCAATCGTCTCTGGAAACACCATATATTTT,CASSSIVSGNTIYF
TRBV10-2,TRBJ2-7,TRBD1,many,TGCGCCAGCAGCGCACCGGGACAGGGGGCGCGGGAGCAGTACTTC,CASSAPGQGAREQYF
TRBV4-3,TRBJ1-5,NA,many,TGCGCCAGCAGCCAAGATAGCGGATTTAATCAGCCCCAGCATTTT,CASSQDSGFNQPQHF
TRBV5-5,TRBJ2-1,NA,many,TGTGCCAGCAGCCCGCTGGGGGGTCTCGTGAGTGAGCAGTTCTTC,CASSPLGGLVSEQFF
TRBV7-2,TRBJ2-7,NA,medium-sized,TGTGCCAGCAGCATCTATGCGGGACAGTGGGACTACGAGCAGTACTTC,CASSIYAGQWDYEQYF
TRBV12-3/TRBV12-4,TRBJ1-1,NA,many,TGTGCCAGCAGTTTTAACACGAACACTGAAGCTTTCTTT,CASSFNTNTEAFF
TRBV5-4,TRBJ1-1,TRBD1,NA,TGTGCCAGCAGCTCAGGGGGCGAACCTGCTGAAGCTTTCTTT,CASSSGGEPAEAFF
TRBV13,TRBJ2-4,NA,many,TGTGCCAGCAGCTTAACAGGGCTAGCCAAAAACATTCAGTACTTC,CASSLTGLAKNIQYF
TRBV5-5,TRBJ1-2,NA,many,TGTGCCAGCAGCTTGGAGGTTTATGGCTACACCTTC,CASSLEVYGYTF
TRBV25-1,TRBJ1-5,TRBD1,many,TGTGCCAGCAGTGAGCAACAGGGGAACAATCAGCCCCAGCATTTT,CASSEQQGNNQPQHF
TRBV25-1,TRBJ1-2,NA,many,TGTGCCAGCAGTGAACAAGGAGGCTACACCTTC,CASSEQGGYTF
TRBV11-3,TRBJ2-1,TRBD1,many,TGTGCCAGCAGCTTAGGATGGGACAGGGGGTTCCATGAGCAGTTCTTC,CASSLGWDRGFHEQFF
TRBV20-1,TRBJ2-3,NA,many,TGCAGTGCCACCTCCCCCACTGTCGCGGATACGCAGTATTTT,CSATSPTVADTQYF
TRBV12-3/TRBV12-4,TRBJ1-6,NA,many,TGTGCCAGCAACATTAGGTCCTATAATTCACCCCTCCACTTT,CASNIRSYNSPLHF
TRBV20-1,TRBJ2-5,TRBD2,many,TGCAGTGCTAGAAGTAGCGGGGGGTACCAAGAGACCCAGTACTTC,CSARSSGGYQETQYF
TRBV7-9,TRBJ2-5,NA,many,TGTGCCAGCAGCCCTCTCAGGAGTGGGCAGCAAGAGACCCAGTACTTC,CASSPLRSGQQETQYF
TRBV27,TRBJ2-5,NA,many,TGTGCCAGCAGGGGAACCGGGTTCCAAGAGACCCAGTACTTC,CASRGTGFQETQYF
TRBV11-2,TRBJ1-2,NA,many,TGTGCCAGCAGCCCCAGCGCAGGGAACTATGGCTACACCTTC,CASSPSAGNYGYTF
TRBV3-1,TRBJ2-1,NA,many,TGTGCCAGCAGCCAGAACCCTGGACCCGTGGAGCAGTTCTTC,CASSQNPGPVEQFF
TRBV27,TRBJ2-2,NA,many,TGTGCCAGCAGTTCCGGACAGTGGGACACCGGGGAGCTGTTTTTT,CASSSGQWDTGELFF
TRBV5-6,TRBJ2-5,NA,few,TGTGCCAGCAGCATGACTAGTATAGAGACCCAGTACTTC,CASSMTSIETQYF
TRBV20-1,TRBJ1-1,NA,many,TGCAGTGCTAGACCCGACAGGGCTTTCTTT,CSARPDRAFF
TRBV18,TRBJ1-1,NA,many,TGTGCCAGCTCAGGTAGGGGAAGGGCTGAAGCTTTCTTT,CASSGRGRAEAFF
TRBV12-3/TRBV12-4,TRBJ1-5,NA,NA,TGTGCCAGCAGTTTATGGGTGTCTGAAAATCAGCCCCAGCATTTT,CASSLWVSENQPQHF
TRBV4-2,TRBJ2-6,NA,many,TGTGCCAGCAGCCAAGATACCGGCTCTGGGGCCAACGTCCTGACTTTC,CASSQDTGSGANVLTF
TRBV19,TRBJ1-5,NA,many,TGTGCCAGTGAGGGGGTCAATCAGCCCCAGCATTTT,CASEGVNQPQHF
TRBV5-1,TRBJ1-1,NA,NA,TGCGCCAGCAGCTTGCAGACTAACACTGAAGCTTTCTTT,CASSLQTNTEAFF